This TCR beta chain comes out of a study of T cells after posttransplantation cyclophosphamide. Sequencing was performed with immunoSEQ multiplex PCR; in TCRdb, only in-frame clones are kept and a portion is missing. This sample carries 10,000 to 13,000 clones, none of them present only once. Cyclophosphamide on days +3 and +4 followed busulfan-fludarabine conditioning and a marrow graft. This clone was counted at least ten times. Its specificity is unknown. V was cut by 0 bases and J by 0 bases, with 6 bases left in between. Germline CDR1 and CDR2: SQVTM and ANQGSEA. This CDR3 region has 14 residues. Study-wide results and limits: TRB overlap between skin or GI tissue T cells and blood was limited. Recipient CMV seropositivity and CMV reactivation strongly tracked TRB clonality.

The V and J genes are TRBV29-1 and TRBJ2-1, with D possibly being TRBD2 (6 bases). The receptor comes from a female patient between 40 and 50 years old who received an allogeneic stem cell transplant from a related donor, was CMV-positive, and had no GVHD. The graft donor may account for some of the T cells. Source: PBMCs, taken after allogeneic stem cell transplant with posttransplant cyclophosphamide. The CDR3 region has the DNA TGCAGCGTTGAAGACGGGAGCTCCTACAATGAGCAGTTCTTC. This encodes CSVEDGSSYNEQFF.